The 20 T cell receptor beta chains presented below share a single source sample, sequenced in a study of CD8 T cells in Susac syndrome. Reverse transcription of roughly 0.5 to 1 ug RNA was performed with random hexamers. TCRdb ran MiXCR on the immunoSEQ multiplex PCR reads and lists one entry per CDR3 protein. The table records around 120,000 distinct CDR3 sequences, about 95% of them present only once. Sequenced material: CD4+ T cells from PBMCs. These receptors came from a human donor with multiple sclerosis.

The CDR3 DNA reads as TGTGCCAGCAGCTTGGGGTCTCCAGGCCTCCAAGAGACCCAGTACTTC. Residues: CASSLGSPGLQETQYF. The chain couples TRBV5-4 to TRBJ2-5; no clear D gene. V gave up 0 bases and J gave up 1 base, with 13 bases separating them. The CDR3 runs to 16 residues. Germline V gives CDR1 SGHNT, CDR2 YYREEE (reference sequence).

V usage is TRBV5-6 and J usage is TRBJ1-2, with D possibly TRBD1 on 6 matching bases. Per germline, CDR1 SGHDT and CDR2 YYEEEE. Trimming cost V 4 bases and J 6 bases, with 22 bases left between them. The CDR3 has 16 amino acids. DNA of the CDR3: TGTGCCAGCAGCCTCGACGGCACAGGGAGAGTAGATGGCTACACCTTC. Its translation is CASSLDGTGRVDGYTF. Combining the CDR3 with reference TRBV5-6 and TRBJ1-2 gives the whole variable domain DAGVTQSPTHLIKTRGQQVTLRCSPKSGHDTVSWYQQALGQGPQFIFQYYEEEERQRGNFPDRFSGHQFPNYSSELNVNALLLGDSALYLCASSLDGTGRVDGYTFGSGTRLTVV.

This chain links TRBV30 with TRBJ2-7, with 9 bases aligning to TRBD1. Trimming removed 5 bases from V and 3 bases from J; junction bases left unmatched: 2. The CDR3 is 12 amino acids. The germline V gene encodes CDR1 GTSNPN and CDR2 SVGIG (reference sequence). The CDR3 here is CAWSGQGYEQYF. The CDR3 bases are TGTGCCTGGTCGGGACAGGGCTACGAGCAGTACTTC. Variable domain in full (rest from reference TRBV30 and TRBJ2-7): SQTIHQWPATLVQPVGSPLSLECTVEGTSNPNLYWYRQAAGRGLQLLFYSVGIGQISSEVPQNLSASRPQDRQFILSSKKLLLSDSGFYLCAWSGQGYEQYFGPGTRLTVT.

The CDR3 region is CASSTGVFWQTDTQYF. The CDR3 bases are TGTGCCAGCAGCACCGGGGTATTTTGGCAAACAGATACGCAGTATTTT. V usage is TRBV7-9 and J usage is TRBJ2-3; tentative D call: TRBD2 (5 bases). Trimming stripped 5 bases from V and 3 bases from J, with 18 bases between. CDR1 SEHNR and CDR2 FQNEAQ come from the germline V gene (reference sequence). CDR3 size: 16 residues. The whole variable domain, filled in from reference TRBV7-9 and TRBJ2-3, reads DTGVSQNPRHKITKRGQNVTFRCDPISEHNRLYWYRQTLGQGPEFLTYFQNEAQLEKSRLLSDRFSAERPKGSFSTLEIQRTEQGDSAMYLCASSTGVFWQTDTQYFGPGTRLTVL.

J is TRBJ2-3 and V is TRBV30; possible D gene TRBD2, 5 bases. V was clipped by 0 bases and J by 0 bases, with 10 bases between them. Germline CDR1 and CDR2: GTSNPN and SVGIG (reference sequence). CDR3 length: 15 residues. The CDR3 region is CAWSVHGISTDTQYF. DNA for the CDR3: TGTGCCTGGAGTGTACACGGGATTAGCACAGATACGCAGTATTTT.

The V gene is TRBV19, the J gene TRBJ2-7; TRBD2 matches at 11 bases. From germline, CDR1 is LNHDA and CDR2 SQIVND (reference sequence). The length of the CDR3 is 14 residues. J lost 7 bases, V lost 6 bases, and 8 bases had no gene match. Written as DNA, the CDR3 is TGTGCCAGTAGACCCGGGGCTAGCGGGAGGGAGCAGTACTTC. Encoded protein: CASRPGASGREQYF. The full variable domain, completed using reference TRBV19 and TRBJ2-7, is DGGITQSPKYLFRKEGQNVTLSCEQNLNHDAMYWYRQDPGQGLRLIYYSQIVNDFQKGDIAEGYSVSREKKESFPLTVTSAQKNPTAFYLCASRPGASGREQYFGPGTRLTVT.

V gene TRBV4-2 combines with J gene TRBJ2-3, with D uncertain. CDR3 length equals 13 residues. V was pared by 3 bases and J by 6 bases, with 10 bases between. The V gene's germline CDR1 is LGHNA and CDR2 YNFKEQ. CDR3 region: CASSHSESDTQYF. Written as DNA, the CDR3 is TGTGCCAGCAGCCACTCGGAATCGGATACGCAGTATTTT.

The chain combines TRBV5-4 with TRBJ2-1, with 8 bases identical to TRBD2. This CDR3 is 16 amino acids long. The ends lost 0 bases at V and 3 bases at J; junction bases unmatched: 5. The germline V gene encodes CDR1 SGHNT and CDR2 YYREEE (reference sequence). The CDR3: CASSLEGSGGYNEQFF. The CDR3 DNA follows: TGTGCCAGCAGCTTGGAGGGCAGCGGGGGCTACAATGAGCAGTTCTTC.

The gene calls are TRBV29-1 and TRBJ1-2; D unresolved. CDR1 SQVTM and CDR2 ANQGSEA come from the germline V gene. CDR3 length equals 14 residues. V lost 0 bases and J lost 4, with 12 bases in between. In nucleotides, the CDR3 is TGCAGCGTTGAAGATCGTGGCAGGCTCTATGGCTACACCTTC. It codes for CSVEDRGRLYGYTF.

This chain links TRBV9 with TRBJ1-2; tentative D call: TRBD1 (5 bases). The V gene lost 2 bases and the J gene lost 7 bases, with 15 bases spanning the gap. CDR3 length equals 14 residues. Per germline, CDR1 SGDLS and CDR2 YYNGEE. The CDR3 spells CASSVDDSRSGYTF. DNA of the CDR3: TGTGCCAGCAGCGTCGACGACAGTCGAAGTGGCTACACCTTC.

This clonotype was counted a single time. The chain employs TRBV6-6 and TRBJ2-3; D possibly corresponds to TRBD2 (6 bases). This CDR3 is 15 amino acids long. Per the germline V gene, CDR1 is MNHNY and CDR2 is SVGAGI (reference sequence). The V and J ends lost 7 bases and 3 bases respectively, with 17 bases between them. CDR3 protein: CASTPRGTHTDTQYF. The DNA of the CDR3 is TGTGCCAGCACCCCTCGAGGGACTCATACAGATACGCAGTATTTT.

This chain joins TRBV5-1 and TRBJ2-3; 7 nucleotides align to TRBD1. J gave up 6 bases and V 1 base, and 11 bases lay outside the gene matches. The CDR3 contains 16 residues. Germline V gene lookup returns CDR1 SGHRS and CDR2 YFSETQ. As DNA, the CDR3 is TGCGCCAGCAGCTTGACCACAGGGGCTGTGAGGGATACGCAGTATTTT. The encoded protein is CASSLTTGAVRDTQYF.

The chain carries TRBV5-1 and TRBJ1-1; the D is unclear. The germline CDR1 and CDR2 sequences are SGHRS and YFSETQ. CDR3 length: 16 residues. V was clipped by 0 bases and J by 1 base, with 13 bases between them. CDR3 amino acids: CASSLVGYGQNTEAFF. The CDR3, as DNA: TGCGCCAGCAGCTTGGTGGGCTATGGTCAGAACACTGAAGCTTTCTTT.

The rearrangement links TRBV5-1 to TRBJ2-7; 7 bases line up with TRBD1. The CDR3 length is 14 residues. CDR1 is SGHRS, CDR2 YFSETQ, per germline. Trimming at V came to 5 bases and at J to 4 bases, leaving 9 bases not matched to a gene. The CDR3 loop is CASSSGTDPYEQYF. Here the CDR3 DNA reads TGCGCCAGCAGTTCCGGGACAGATCCTTACGAGCAGTACTTC.

The DNA for the CDR3 is TGTGCCAGCAGCCCAACGACTGTGGGGACAGGGGGGATCTACGAGCAGTACTTC. Its translation: CASSPTTVGTGGIYEQYF. The chain is built from TRBV3-1 and TRBJ2-7; the match to TRBD1 covers 11 bases. The CDR3 runs 18 residues. The V gene's germline CDR1 is LGHDT and CDR2 YNNKEL (reference sequence). Unmatched junction bases numbered 14, after V lost 4 bases and J lost 3 bases.

J is TRBJ2-7 and V is TRBV5-1, with D maybe TRBD1 (6 bases). V lost 0 bases, J lost 2 bases, and 9 bases lay in between. CDR1 is SGHRS and CDR2 is YFSETQ in the germline V gene. The length of the CDR3 is 14 residues. DNA for the CDR3: TGCGCCAGCAGCTTGGAAGCAGGGGCCTACGAGCAGTACTTC. This translates into CASSLEAGAYEQYF.

This chain joins TRBV20-1 and TRBJ2-1, with 13 nucleotides matching TRBD2. CDR1 is DFQATT, CDR2 SNEGSKA, per germline (reference sequence). Losses at the gene ends were 5 bases for V and 5 bases for J; bases not matched to a gene: 9. This CDR3 has 16 residues. Here the CDR3 reads CSAGRTSGSFHNEQFF. The CDR3 bases are TGCAGTGCTGGAAGGACTAGCGGGAGTTTCCACAATGAGCAGTTCTTC.

This chain joins TRBV7-2 and TRBJ1-4; no reliable D call. V gave up 5 bases and J gave up 2 bases, with 6 bases separating them. The CDR3 runs to 13 residues. Looked up from germline, CDR1 is SGHTA and CDR2 is FQGNSA. For the CDR3, the DNA is TGTGCCAGCAGCCTGAATACTAATGAAAAACTGTTTTTT. This gives the protein CASSLNTNEKLFF.

This clonotype was picked up a small number of times. V gene TRBV29-1 combines with J gene TRBJ2-7; weak D call: TRBD1 (6 bases). The CDR3 extends over 11 amino acids. Germline V gene lookup returns CDR1 SQVTM and CDR2 ANQGSEA. Between the trimmed V and J ends, which lost 6 bases and 5 bases, there was a span of 11 bases. This CDR3 is CSVGQLDEQYF. The DNA of the CDR3 is TGCAGCGTCGGACAGTTAGACGAGCAGTACTTC.

V gene TRBV6-5 combines with J gene TRBJ2-5; D not certain. V lost 6 bases to trimming and J lost 5 bases, with 13 bases between them. This CDR3 has 13 residues. Germline CDR1 MNHEY, CDR2 SVGAGI. In DNA form, the CDR3 reads TGTGCCAGCAGGAGGCAGGTCCAGGAGACCCAGTACTTC. Translation gives CASRRQVQETQYF.